This T cell receptor beta chain derives from a study of Graves' ophthalmopathy and Graves' hyperthyroidism (dated by TCRdb to the late 2010s). Regarding the research as a whole: Peripheral blood samples were taken at the time of initial diagnosis, before any treatment was given. The roughly 100 discovery patients were divided at random into training and test sets in a 7:3 ratio. To tell Graves' ophthalmopathy apart from Graves' hyperthyroidism, and to predict which patients would progress to ophthalmopathy, the study relied on TCR beta repertoire signatures. An independent validation cohort was composed of some 19 hyperthyroidism patients and 15 to 17 patients who later progressed from hyperthyroidism to ophthalmopathy. In more than 5 hyperthyroidism patients, the T-cell repertoire of thyroid tissue was compared with the T-cell repertoire of blood. Following sampling, methimazole starting at 30 mg daily was administered to hyperthyroidism patients, and high-dose intravenous methylprednisolone was administered to ophthalmopathy patients. In total, approximately 140 blood samples were TCR-sequenced: around 42 ophthalmopathy, around 75 hyperthyroidism and approximately 17 hyperthyroidism-to-ophthalmopathy patients. To explore V-J signatures that separate ophthalmopathy from hyperthyroidism, a discovery set of about 96 patients was enrolled, consisting of 40 to 45 with ophthalmopathy and around 60 with stable hyperthyroidism. The investigation overall reported the following: No statistical method was used to set the sample size in advance, and the investigators knew which group each participant was assigned to. Ophthalmopathy was separated from stable hyperthyroidism by the 13-signature model with just under 90% sensitivity and about 81% specificity in cross-validation and with 80%/75% in the test set. In validation, the model predicted ophthalmopathy progression with more than 70% sensitivity and around 72% specificity; more than ten predicted patients were CT-confirmed with GO in a median of approximately 6.5 months. Most expanded thyroid clonotypes with a frequency above 0.001 also appeared in blood, which suggests that blood repertoires may reflect the immune response in the thyroid.

This clonotype was observed at least ten times. The antigen this receptor binds is unknown. Base qualities are missing; no much larger clone stands one base away. For repertoire sequencing, TCR beta CDR3 regions were amplified from RNA transcripts. The first round of RT-PCR was done with HTBI primers and the Qiagen OneStep RT-PCR kit, and was followed by a second round of multiplex PCR, then size selection and purification. The libraries underwent paired-end sequencing with 100 bp reads on an Illumina HiSeq2000. In the original analysis: SOAPnuke was used to process the reads, throwing out any read that had adapters, had uncalled bases, had a mean Phred below 15, or lacked an exact constant-primer or identifier match. COPE v1.2.5 was used to merge the high-quality paired reads. Each unique nucleotide sequence was treated as a clonotype, and MiTCR v1.1 was used to align the clonotypes to the IMGT TRB V, D and J references. The analysis was limited to V-J combinations with a frequency above 0.0001, which together covered over 99% of the repertoires. A TCR clonal expansion and chaos score per V-J combination was defined as the ratio of F50 clonal expansion to chaos observed in the TCRdist matrix. Features were reduced by Welch's t-statistics and random forest to roughly 14 V-J combinations, which fed a naive Bayes classifier. The Morisita-Horn index was used to measure how similar the thyroid and blood repertoires were. TCRdb reprocessed the public reads (quality trimming at Q25 with fastp, clone calling with MiXCR) and kept in-frame beta chains. Entries are consolidated by CDR3 protein sequence, retaining the most common genes and DNA. None of the V and J calls come from the authors' own analysis; TCRdb made them. The sample table holds a few hundred thousand distinct CDR3 sequences, of which 15% were seen once. The ten top clones hold roughly 7% of the sample.

Stable hyperthyroidism was defined as no progression to ophthalmopathy within 18 months of follow-up. Hyperthyroidism patients were newly diagnosed, with disease duration under 2 months, and aged 18 to 65 years. Patients with other autoimmune diseases, uncontrolled infections, pregnancy or lactation were excluded. Clinical symptoms, serum thyroxine, TRAb, thyroid ultrasound and orbital computed tomography were used for diagnosis. PBMCs were isolated from 7.5 to 10 ml of fresh peripheral blood by Ficoll-Paque density gradient centrifugation. Total RNA was extracted with Trizol reagent and quality-checked on an Agilent 2100 Bioanalyzer. After removal of 5 bases from V and 2 bases from J, the junction retains 7 bases not matched to a gene. CDR1 and CDR2 were assigned from the germline V gene (reference sequence) as SGHAT and FQDESV. Its CDR3 holds 16 amino acids, cysteine through phenylalanine. Solely the CDR3 DNA is kept, with 48 bases framed from the first base.

The chain was built from TRBV11-1 and TRBJ2-2; TRBD1 fits 8 bases in the junction. The receptor was isolated from a woman under 30 with stable Graves' hyperthyroidism. Donor details come from another sample of the same person, matched by shared clones. Sequencing was carried out using peripheral blood. CDR3 protein: CASSKATGANTGELFF. The DNA sequence is TGTGCCAGCAGCAAAGCGACAGGGGCCAACACCGGGGAGCTGTTTTTT.